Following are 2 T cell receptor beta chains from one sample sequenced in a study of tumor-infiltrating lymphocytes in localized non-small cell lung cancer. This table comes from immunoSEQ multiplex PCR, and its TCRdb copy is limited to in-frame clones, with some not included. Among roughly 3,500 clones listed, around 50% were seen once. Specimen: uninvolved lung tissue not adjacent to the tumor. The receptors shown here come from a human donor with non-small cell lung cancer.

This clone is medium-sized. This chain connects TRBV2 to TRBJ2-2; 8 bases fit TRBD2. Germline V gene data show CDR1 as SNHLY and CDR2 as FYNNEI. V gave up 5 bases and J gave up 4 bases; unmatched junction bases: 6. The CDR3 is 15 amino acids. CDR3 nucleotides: TGTGCCAGCAGTCTGCGGGAGGTGAGCACCGGGGAGCTGTTTTTT. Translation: CASSLREVSTGELFF. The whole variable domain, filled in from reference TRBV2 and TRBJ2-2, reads EPEVTQTPSHQVTQMGQEVILRCVPISNHLYFYWYRQILGQKVEFLVSFYNNEISEKSEIFDDQFSVERPDGSNFTLKIRSTKLEDSAMYFCASSLREVSTGELFFGEGSRLTVL.

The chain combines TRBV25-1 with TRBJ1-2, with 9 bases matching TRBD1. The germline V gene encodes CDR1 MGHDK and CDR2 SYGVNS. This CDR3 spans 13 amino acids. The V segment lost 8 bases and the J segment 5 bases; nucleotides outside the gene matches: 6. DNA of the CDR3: TGTGCCAGCCGCCTGACAGGGGGGTATGGCTACACCTTC. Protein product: CASRLTGGYGYTF.